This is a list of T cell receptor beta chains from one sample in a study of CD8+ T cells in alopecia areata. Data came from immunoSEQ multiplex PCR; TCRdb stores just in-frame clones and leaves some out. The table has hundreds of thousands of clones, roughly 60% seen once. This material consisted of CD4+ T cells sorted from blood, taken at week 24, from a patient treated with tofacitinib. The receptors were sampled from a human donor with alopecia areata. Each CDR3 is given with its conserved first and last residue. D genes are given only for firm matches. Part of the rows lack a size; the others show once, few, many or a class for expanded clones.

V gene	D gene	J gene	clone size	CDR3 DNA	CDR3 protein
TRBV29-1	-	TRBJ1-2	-	TGCAGCGTTGAAGGTCGGGGAGCTAACTATGGCTACACCTTC	CSVEGRGANYGYTF
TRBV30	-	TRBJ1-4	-	TGTGCCTGGGAGGCAGGGGCAAGTGAAAAACTGTTTTTT	CAWEAGASEKLFF
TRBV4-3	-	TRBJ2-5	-	TGCGCCAGCAGCCCCAACCATCAGCCAGGGGGGACCCCAGGGACCCAGTACTTC	CASSPNHQPGGTPGTQYF
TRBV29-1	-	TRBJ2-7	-	TGCAGCGCCCTTGGTGTTTACGAGCAGTACTTC	CSALGVYEQYF
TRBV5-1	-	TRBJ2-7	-	TGCGCCAGCAGCCCCGAGGGGCTGTCCTACGAGCAGTACTTC	CASSPEGLSYEQYF
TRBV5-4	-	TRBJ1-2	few	TGTGCCAGCAGCGTAGTAGCGGAGGGATCTGACTACACCTTC	CASSVVAEGSDYTF
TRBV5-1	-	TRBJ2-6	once	TGCGCCAGCGGACATTCCTCTGGGGCCAACGTCCTGACTTTC	CASGHSSGANVLTF
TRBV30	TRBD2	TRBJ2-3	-	TGTGCCTGGAGTGTATTAGCGGGGGGCTTCACAGATACGCAGTATTTT	CAWSVLAGGFTDTQYF
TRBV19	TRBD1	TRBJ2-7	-	TGTGCCAGTAGTATACAGGGACAGGGAGATCACGAGCAGTACTTC	CASSIQGQGDHEQYF
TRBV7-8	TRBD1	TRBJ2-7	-	TGTGCCAGCAGCCCATCGAGACAGGGAAATTACGAGCAGTACTTC	CASSPSRQGNYEQYF
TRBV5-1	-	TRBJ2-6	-	TGCGCCAGCAGGGGATTAAGTGGGGCCAACGTCCTGACTTTC	CASRGLSGANVLTF
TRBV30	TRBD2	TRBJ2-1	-	TGTGCCTGGAGTGTACCGCCTAGCGGGAACTACAATGAGCAGTTCTTC	CAWSVPPSGNYNEQFF
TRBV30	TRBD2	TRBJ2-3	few	TGTGCCTGGAGCTTGACAAGGACTAGCGGGATCACAGATACGCAGTATTTT	CAWSLTRTSGITDTQYF
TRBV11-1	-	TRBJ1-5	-	TGTGCCAGCAGCTCAGGAACATCCGCCTCCGATCAGCCCCAGCATTTT	CASSSGTSASDQPQHF
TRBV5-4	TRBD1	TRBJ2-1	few	TGTGCCAGCAGCTTGGCAGGGGGCCTCAACAATGAGCAGTTCTTC	CASSLAGGLNNEQFF
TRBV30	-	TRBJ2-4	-	TGTGCCTGGAGTTCACAGTGGAACATTCAGTACTTC	CAWSSQWNIQYF
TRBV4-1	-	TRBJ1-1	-	TGCGCCAGCAGTCAAACAGGGAACACTGAAGCTTTCTTT	CASSQTGNTEAFF
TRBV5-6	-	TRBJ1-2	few	TGTGCCAGCAGCTCGTACACTACAGCTAACTATGGCTACACCTTC	CASSSYTTANYGYTF
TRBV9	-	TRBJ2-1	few	TGTGCCAGCAGCGTGGCGGTAGGGTACGAGCAGTTCTTC	CASSVAVGYEQFF
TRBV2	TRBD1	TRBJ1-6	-	TGTGCCAGCAGCGATTTACCAACTGGGACAGGGAAGGGTTCACCCCTCCACTTT	CASSDLPTGTGKGSPLHF
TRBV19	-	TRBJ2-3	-	TGTGCCAGTAGGACGAGGGGGGAAGGAGATACGCAGTATTTT	CASRTRGEGDTQYF
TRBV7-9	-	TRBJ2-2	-	TGTGCCAGCAGCCACCCGGGGTTCGACACCGGGGAGCTGTTTTTT	CASSHPGFDTGELFF
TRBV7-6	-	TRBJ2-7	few	TGTGCCAGCAGCTTAGTTAGAGCAGGGTCCCCACTATCCTACGAGCAGTACTTC	CASSLVRAGSPLSYEQYF
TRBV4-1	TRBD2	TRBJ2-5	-	TGCGCCAGCAGCCCCGAGGGGGGACCGGGACTAGGGGTGACCCAGTACTTC	CASSPEGGPGLGVTQYF
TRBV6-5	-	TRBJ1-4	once	TGTGCCAGCAGTTACGGGGCGGCAGGCCTTAATGAAAAACTGTTTTTT	CASSYGAAGLNEKLFF
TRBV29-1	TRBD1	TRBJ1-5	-	TGCAGCGTTGGGACAGGGGGAGGCAATCAGCCCCAGCATTTT	CSVGTGGGNQPQHF
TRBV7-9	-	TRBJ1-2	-	TGTGCCAGCAGCCCTAGTAGAACCCCGGATCATGGCTACACCTTC	CASSPSRTPDHGYTF
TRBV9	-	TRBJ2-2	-	TGTGCCAGCAGCGCCCTAGCTTCCACCGGGGAGCTGTTTTTT	CASSALASTGELFF
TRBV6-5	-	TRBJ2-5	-	TGTGCCAGCAAGGCGGCAGTGTCTCAAGAGACCCAGTACTTC	CASKAAVSQETQYF
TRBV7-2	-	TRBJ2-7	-	TGTGCCAGCAGCTTCAACAGAGGGGCAGGCTACGAGCAGTACTTC	CASSFNRGAGYEQYF
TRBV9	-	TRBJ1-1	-	TGTGCCAGCAGCCTACACGGGGGGACTGAAGCTTTCTTT	CASSLHGGTEAFF
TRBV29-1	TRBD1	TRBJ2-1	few	TGCAGCGTGAGCAGGGGGCGAACTTCCTACAATGAGCAGTTCTTC	CSVSRGRTSYNEQFF
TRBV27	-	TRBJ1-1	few	TGTGCCAGCAGACCACTTGAAGCACAGGGGAACACTGAAGCTTTCTTT	CASRPLEAQGNTEAFF
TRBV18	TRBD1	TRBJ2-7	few	TGTGCCAGCTCACCCACCGGGACAGGGCCCTACGAGCAGTACTTC	CASSPTGTGPYEQYF
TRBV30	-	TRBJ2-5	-	TGTGCCTGGAGTTCGGGGCTGGGAGAGACCCAGTACTTC	CAWSSGLGETQYF
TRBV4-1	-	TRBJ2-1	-	TGCGCCAGCAGCCACGGCCCAGGGAGCACCTACAATGAGCAGTTCTTC	CASSHGPGSTYNEQFF
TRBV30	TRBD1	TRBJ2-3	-	TGTGCCTGGACCAGGGGGTTTGATACGCAGTATTTT	CAWTRGFDTQYF
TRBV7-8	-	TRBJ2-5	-	TGTGCCAGCAGCCGGGGTCAGGGACAAGAGACCCAGTACTTC	CASSRGQGQETQYF
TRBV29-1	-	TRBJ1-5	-	TGCAGCGTTCAGACAGATGGCAATCAGCCCCAGCATTTT	CSVQTDGNQPQHF
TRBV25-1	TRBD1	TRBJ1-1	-	TGTGCCAGCAGTGATTGGACAGGGGTGAACACTGAAGCTTTCTTT	CASSDWTGVNTEAFF
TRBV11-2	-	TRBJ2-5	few	TGTGCCAGCAGTTCCGACAGGACCCTAGGGGGGACCCAGTACTTC	CASSSDRTLGGTQYF
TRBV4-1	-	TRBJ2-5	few	TGCGCCAGCAGCTTGGCAGTCCAAGAGACCCAGTACTTC	CASSLAVQETQYF
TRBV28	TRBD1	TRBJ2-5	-	TGTGCCAGCAGTTTACAACAGGGGGTCCGGGAGACCCAGTACTTC	CASSLQQGVRETQYF
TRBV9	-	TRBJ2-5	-	TGTGCCAGCAGCGTCCTAGGGTACCAAGAGACCCAGTACTTC	CASSVLGYQETQYF
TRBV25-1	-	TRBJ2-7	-	TGTGCCAGCAGTCAAAATTGGGGCGTGCACGAGCAGTACTTC	CASSQNWGVHEQYF
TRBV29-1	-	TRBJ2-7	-	TGCAGCGTTGTAGGGGCCTGGGACTACGAGCAGTACTTC	CSVVGAWDYEQYF
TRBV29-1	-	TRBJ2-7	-	TGCAGCGTTGAAGGGCAGGCTAGCTCCTACGAGCAGTACTTC	CSVEGQASSYEQYF
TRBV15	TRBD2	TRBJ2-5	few	TGTGCCACCAGCAGAGGCGGGGGGCGAGAGACCCAGTACTTC	CATSRGGGRETQYF
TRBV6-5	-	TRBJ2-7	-	TGTGCCAGCAGCCTACGTCCGGACAGCTCCTACGAGCAGTACTTC	CASSLRPDSSYEQYF
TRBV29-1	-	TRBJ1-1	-	TGCAGCGTTGTCGGGAGGATGAACACTGAAGCTTTCTTT	CSVVGRMNTEAFF
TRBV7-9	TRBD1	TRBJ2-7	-	TGTGCCAGCAGCTTTGGTAGGCTAGGACAGGGGGCTTCCTACGAGCAGTACTTC	CASSFGRLGQGASYEQYF
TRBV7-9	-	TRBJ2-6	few	TGTGCCAGCAGCGCCCGCACGGGGTGGAGTGGGGCCAACGTCCTGACTTTC	CASSARTGWSGANVLTF
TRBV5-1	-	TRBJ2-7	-	TGCGCCAGCAGCTTGGAGGGGCTCTACGAGCAGTACTTC	CASSLEGLYEQYF
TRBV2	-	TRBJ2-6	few	TGTGCCAGCAGTGAAGTCAGCTCTGGGGCCAACGTCCTGACTTTC	CASSEVSSGANVLTF
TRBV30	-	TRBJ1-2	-	TGTGCCTGGAGCCATATACAGGGACGGTCCCCGGGGGGCTACACCTTC	CAWSHIQGRSPGGYTF